This TCR beta chain was recorded in a study of blood T cell repertoires in COVID-19. For the study at large: Sample material is recorded as cDNA or gDNA derived from T cells, B-cell-depleted T cells, or PBMCs.

Germline V CDR1 and CDR2: MNHEY, SMNVEV (reference sequence). V shed 8 bases and J shed 0 bases, with 12 bases lying between them. The CDR3 covers 14 residues. Assay: immunoSEQ multiplex PCR; the TCRdb copy retains only in-frame clones and omits some. There are approximately 180,000 clones in the sample; 80% to 90% occur only once, and 2.5% to 3.5% lies in the top ten. This receptor was identified in a man in his 60s with acute or convalescent COVID-19. J is TRBJ2-3 and V is TRBV27; D possibly corresponds to TRBD2 (5 bases). Sequenced: peripheral blood. In DNA form, the CDR3 reads TGTGCCAGCCGAGAACTAGGAAGCACAGATACGCAGTATTTT. Amino acids: CASRELGSTDTQYF.